This TCR beta chain came from a study of human T cells and chemical hapten exposure. In the study overall: Slight volume differences across pooled libraries mainly accounted for varying per-sample TCR yields.

Study-wide results and limits: TCRs at high frequency, those above 1 in 1000, did not change with DPC sensitization.

Single cDNA molecules in the library carried unique molecular identifiers attached during preparation. TCRdb called the 5' RACE reads again in MiXCR, with one record for every CDR3 protein. The data show around 82,000 distinct CDR3 sequences, roughly 7.7% seen once. The total RNA was obtained from whole blood that was not fractionated. CDR3 length: 16 residues. The V segment lost 0 bases and the J segment 3 bases; nucleotides outside the gene matches: 6. Looked up from germline, CDR1 is LNHNV and CDR2 is YYDKDF (reference sequence). The sample holds many counts of this clonotype. Its antigen remains unidentified.

V gene TRBV15 combines with J gene TRBJ2-7, with TRBD2 identical over 9 bases. The TCR comes from a male donor in good health. The CDR3 loop is CATSRDLAGSHYEQYF. In DNA, the CDR3 is TGTGCCACCAGCAGAGATCTAGCGGGATCCCACTACGAGCAGTACTTC.